Given below is one TCR beta chain in context. The sample comes from a study of blood T cell repertoires in COVID-19. The method was immunoSEQ multiplex PCR; TCRdb's version includes in-frame clones alone and lacks a portion of them. The table shows under 200,000 clones, with over 75% occurring only once. V was clipped by 3 bases and J by 1 base; unmatched bases: 5. This CDR3 has 15 amino acids. Germline V CDR1 and CDR2: LNHNV, YYDKDF (reference sequence). Self-reported history from a screening survey and questionnaire set each donor's cohort. The sequenced material came from PBMCs or T cells enriched from blood (not recorded which). This TCR was recovered from a man between 50 and 59 years old who had recovered from COVID-19. V gene TRBV15 combines with J gene TRBJ2-5; 7 bases align to TRBD1. The CDR3 region is CATSSGTDIQETQYF. CDR3 nucleotide sequence: TGTGCCACCAGCAGCGGGACAGACATCCAAGAGACCCAGTACTTC.